The clone carrying this TCR beta chain was seen repeatedly, ten times or more. Its antigen is undetermined. Each CDR3 protein gets one entry after TCRdb re-called the 5' RACE reads with MiXCR. This table has tens of thousands of distinct CDR3 sequences, 26% appearing once. Findings and limits, study-wide: Whole repertoires were not studied in the larger cohort, only one V-J beta rearrangement. Tumor Treg TCRs overlapped most with tumor naive CD4+ cells.

The sample consisted of naive CD4+ T cells sorted from a lymph node. Subset noted: naive CD4+ T cells, CD4+CD45RA+CD25-. This sequence originates from a female donor with breast cancer.

CDR3 DNA: TGCAGTGCTAGAGATACCGGGACTTCTTATTACGAGCAGTACTTC. It translates to CSARDTGTSYYEQYF. The chain carries TRBV20-1 and TRBJ2-7, with D maybe TRBD2 (6 bases). The CDR3 sequence is 15 residues long. V lost 0 bases, J lost 4 bases, and 16 bases lay in between. The V gene's germline CDR1 is DFQATT and CDR2 SNEGSKA (reference sequence).